This TCR beta chain comes out of a study of beta chain features in type 1 diabetes. As every portion of the isolated RNA was reverse transcribed, the sequencing read expressed TCRB transcripts. Sequenced by immunoSEQ multiplex PCR; TCRdb stores in-frame clones only, minus some. This table has under 400,000 clones, roughly 12% appearing once. Germline CDR1 MDHEN, CDR2 SYDVKM. The CDR3 is made up of 17 amino acids. The V segment lost 3 bases and the J segment 3 bases; nucleotides outside the gene matches: 10. Study-wide findings and caveats: Sampled from patients, naive, central memory and Treg TCRB repertoires appeared more similar than those sampled from healthy donors.

This clone appeared a few times. The antigen remains undetermined. A sort by CD45RO/CCR7/CD25/CD127/CD95/CD27 yielded CD4+ naive, central memory, regulatory and stem cell-like memory cells. This TCR was recovered from a man between 18 and 29 years old in good health. The J gene is TRBJ2-3, the V gene TRBV28; 9 bases fit TRBD2. Sample: naive CD4+ T cells from blood. The CDR3 loop reads CASSFNWLAGRTDTQYF. CDR3 coding DNA: TGTGCCAGCAGTTTTAATTGGCTAGCGGGGAGAACAGATACGCAGTATTTT.